This TCR beta chain was captured in a study of shared clonotypes between healthy human individuals (dated by TCRdb to 2018 to 2021). Study-wide context: The cohort included a few men and a couple of women between 18 and 49 years of age. To estimate repertoire size and how much clonotype sharing occurs between individuals, the study deeply sequenced the blood TCR repertoires of several healthy adults. To increase sequencing depth and limit assay-specific biases, different laboratories used diverse techniques to prepare libraries and sequence TCR repertoires. Leukapheresis yielded between about 0.94 and 8.9 billion PBMCs per donor. The study at large found these results: Because the study included a small number of donors, the genetic and exposure-history diversity represented was limited. Sampling was restricted to blood, and TCR repertoires in tissue are likely to differ from TCR repertoires in blood. Based on pairwise subsampling, the degree of clonotype sharing among donors was expected to be affected by sequencing depth.

The donors were healthy, HIV-negative adults who had no recently reported acute infections or vaccinations. All donors were Caucasian adults living in Nashville, Tennessee, USA. For unsorted samples, 84 million or so PBMCs were counted, and genomic DNA was extracted using the QIAamp DNA Blood Mini kit. Blood was obtained by leukapheresis, after which PBMCs were separated by Ficoll-Histopaque density gradient centrifugation and cryopreserved in liquid nitrogen vapor phase. V and J are truncated by 4 bases and 0 bases respectively, leaving an intervening sequence of 13 bases. The CDR3 runs 15 amino acids, cysteine and phenylalanine included. Of all the DNA, just the CDR3 is kept, 45 bases in frame from base 1. According to the germline V gene, CDR1 reads KGHSH and CDR2 reads LQKENI. As concerns this clone: Its antigen is still unknown. Within one base of it there is no much larger clone, and no base qualities were kept.

TCR CDR3 regions were amplified from genomic DNA by multiplex PCR using the deep immunoSEQ assay. Extracted genomic DNA from each cell subset was distributed evenly across all wells of several immunoSEQ 96-well plates, and each plate was treated as a replicate. For unsorted PBMC, each replicate PCR was loaded with roughly 270 ng genomic DNA, equivalent to 30,000 or so T cell genomes. Genomic DNA from unsorted PBMC was sequenced over ten immunoSEQ deep assay plates. The purified libraries were quantified using a Qubit 3.0 fluorometer, sized with a Bioanalyzer 2100, and then quantified again using the KAPA Library Quantification kit. Every immunoSEQ 96-well plate was sequenced on a dedicated single-read 150-cycle Illumina NextSeq 550 flow cell. As for how the authors treated the data: Because only junctional sequences without quality scores were contained in the immunoSEQ output, filtering matching that applied to full-length reads could not be performed. To assign V/J genes and CDR3, sequences were annotated against IMGT germline references using PyIR, a Python wrapper for IgBLAST v1.9. Reads were removed for weak V/J assignments (E-value above 1e-6), missing CDR3, stop codons, out-of-frame junctions, or ambiguous translated residues. V3J clonotypes were defined as sequences sharing an identical inferred V gene, J gene, and CDR3 amino acid sequence. To compute the percentage overlap between repertoires, the number of shared unique clonotypes was divided by the size of the smaller repertoire. RTK rarefaction, the Chao1 estimator, and Recon v2.1 estimates of unobserved clonotypes were used to assess repertoire richness. TCRdb obtained this table from immuneACCESS and retained in-frame rearrangements with V and J assigned. These tables miss some clones; where compared with another copy, unresolved V genes account for less than half of the shortfall, and the remainder is unexplained. From that table come the V and J calls and clone size; the DNA was used to work out D and trimming. The sample profile shows about half a million clones; more than 75% of them were found once. Together, the top ten hold more than 10% of the sample.

This sequence uses TRBV18 and TRBJ2-7; the D gene could be either TRBD1 or TRBD2, each agreeing at 5 bases. The clonotype was recovered from a woman aged 40-49 years in good health. Some clones in this sample may be carry-over from other donors' samples. Sequences were obtained from PBMCs. DNA sequence: TGTGCCAGCTCACAAAGCCGGGACCACTCCTACGAGCAGTACTTC. This encodes CASSQSRDHSYEQYF.